The rows below give T cell receptor beta chains drawn from one sample of a study of cytotoxic CD8 clonotypes in ibrutinib-treated CLL. Produced via immunoSEQ multiplex PCR; TCRdb's table is partial and in-frame only. The table includes about 270,000 clones, around 69% detected once. The sample was PBMCs, taken at disease progression, from a patient treated with ibrutinib. These receptors all stem from a human donor with chronic lymphocytic leukemia. The CDR3 runs from the conserved cysteine through the conserved F or W. D genes are given only for firm matches. Not all rows give a size; the values are once, few, many and, for expanded clones, a class.

clone_size d_call j_call v_call cdr3_aa cdr3_nt
- TRBD1 TRBJ1-3 TRBV6-1 CASSEQGARDTIYF TGTGCCAGCAGTGAGCAGGGGGCGAGGGACACCATATATTTT
once - TRBJ1-3 TRBV4-1 CASSQTAWNTIYF TGCGCCAGCAGCCAGACTGCTTGGAACACCATATATTTT
- - TRBJ2-2 TRBV27 CASNRGKTGELFF TGTGCCAGCAATCGTGGAAAAACCGGGGAGCTGTTTTTT
- - TRBJ1-3 TRBV5-1 CASRRDSSGNTIYF TGCGCCAGCAGGCGTGACAGCTCTGGAAACACCATATATTTT
few - TRBJ2-7 TRBV25-1 CASSAGGYYEQYF TGTGCCAGCAGTGCCGGGGGATACTACGAGCAGTACTTC
- - TRBJ1-2 TRBV7-9 CASSLTAGYTF TGTGCCAGCAGCTTGACAGCTGGCTACACCTTC
- - TRBJ1-5 TRBV18 CASSRDRSNQPQHF TGTGCCAGCTCTCGCGACAGGAGCAATCAGCCCCAGCATTTT
few - TRBJ1-5 TRBV19 CASSIKAGTQPQHF TGTGCCAGTAGTATAAAGGCAGGGACTCAGCCCCAGCATTTT
- TRBD1 TRBJ2-7 TRBV6-1 CASSDIPGQGSYEQYF TGTGCCAGCAGTGATATACCGGGACAGGGGTCCTACGAGCAGTACTTC
- TRBD2 TRBJ2-5 TRBV27 CASSSGLAGRETQYF TGTGCCAGCAGTTCAGGACTAGCGGGACGAGAGACCCAGTACTTC
once TRBD1 TRBJ1-5 TRBV27 CASSSTGSPLSQPQHF TGTGCCAGCAGTTCGACAGGGAGCCCACTCAGTCAGCCCCAGCATTTT
- - TRBJ1-5 TRBV19 CASIGTPGIAQHF TGTGCCAGTATCGGCACCCCAGGAATAGCCCAGCATTTT
- - TRBJ2-7 TRBV11-2 CASSLDEGYEQYF TGTGCCAGCAGCTTAGATGAGGGCTACGAGCAGTACTTC
- - TRBJ2-3 TRBV27 CASSSSLRGNTQYF TGTGCCAGCAGTTCGTCCCTCAGGGGTAATACGCAGTATTTT
- TRBD1 TRBJ1-1 TRBV11-3 CASSLDSWTGATEAFF TGTGCCAGCAGCTTAGATAGCTGGACAGGGGCGACTGAAGCTTTCTTT
- - TRBJ2-7 TRBV28 CASSILSQGNEQYF TGTGCCAGCAGTATACTATCCCAGGGTAACGAGCAGTACTTC
- - TRBJ2-7 TRBV29-1 CSVATRGASYEQYF TGCAGCGTTGCCACCAGGGGAGCATCCTACGAGCAGTACTTC
- TRBD2 TRBJ2-7 TRBV11-2 CASSLRGGPSYEQYF TGTGCCAGCAGCTTACGGGGGGGCCCCTCCTACGAGCAGTACTTC
few - TRBJ1-6 TRBV25-1 CASRSGNNSPLHF TGTGCCAGCAGGTCCGGGAATAATTCACCCCTCCACTTT
- - TRBJ1-2 TRBV14 CASSQDQAAYGYTF TGTGCCAGCAGCCAAGATCAGGCAGCGTATGGCTACACCTTC
- - TRBJ1-2 TRBV15 CATSRDRADYGYTF TGTGCCACCAGCAGAGATCGAGCAGACTATGGCTACACCTTC
- TRBD1 TRBJ1-2 TRBV27 CASSPGGLESGYTF TGTGCCAGCAGTCCAGGGGGCTTAGAAAGTGGCTACACCTTC
- - TRBJ1-2 TRBV11-3 CASIELGDYGYTF TGTGCCAGCATCGAACTAGGGGACTATGGCTACACCTTC
- TRBD1 TRBJ2-1 TRBV7-2 CASSFIRGPKQFF TGTGCCAGCAGCTTCATTAGGGGGCCTAAGCAGTTCTTC
few TRBD1 TRBJ2-6 TRBV11-3 CASSGQGPATGANVLTF TGTGCCAGCAGCGGACAGGGGCCCGCAACTGGGGCCAACGTCCTGACTTTC
- TRBD2 TRBJ2-2 TRBV10-3 CAISTSANTGELFF TGTGCCATCAGCACTAGCGCGAACACCGGGGAGCTGTTTTTT
- - TRBJ2-3 TRBV7-3 CASSPSNTDTQYF TGTGCCAGCAGCCCCTCAAACACAGATACGCAGTATTTT
once - TRBJ1-5 TRBV7-9 CASSLGFGQPQHF TGTGCCAGCAGCTTGGGGTTCGGACAGCCCCAGCATTTT
- - TRBJ1-2 TRBV9 CASSGSEPSHGYTF TGTGCCAGCAGCGGGTCCGAGCCCTCACATGGCTACACCTTC
- TRBD1 TRBJ2-1 TRBV7-9 CASSLPGGPVGEQFF TGTGCCAGCAGCTTACCAGGGGGCCCGGTAGGTGAGCAGTTCTTC
- - TRBJ2-5 TRBV6-5 CASSPGRGQETQYF TGTGCCAGCAGCCCGGGCCGGGGTCAAGAGACCCAGTACTTC
- TRBD2 TRBJ2-2 TRBV19 CASSTNQFLAGDTGELFF TGTGCCAGTAGTACCAACCAGTTCCTAGCGGGGGACACCGGGGAGCTGTTTTTT
- TRBD2 TRBJ2-7 TRBV6-1 CASIQTAGGGFEQYF TGTGCCAGCATTCAAACGGCGGGGGGCGGCTTCGAGCAGTACTTC
- - TRBJ2-1 TRBV9 CASSEMRLGGEQFF TGTGCCAGCAGCGAGATGAGGCTAGGTGGTGAGCAGTTCTTC
- TRBD1 TRBJ2-7 TRBV6-5 CASAIRQGYEQYF TGTGCCAGCGCCATACGACAGGGCTACGAGCAGTACTTC